This entry is about one TCR beta chain. The record originates from a study of blood T cell repertoires in COVID-19. The CDR3 is 16 residues long. V lost 3 bases and J 4 bases, leaving 15 bases between the germline ends. Germline values: CDR1 SEHNR, CDR2 FQNEAQ (reference sequence). Clones were read by immunoSEQ multiplex PCR, and TCRdb kept only the in-frame ones, dropping some. Here the sample spans about 160,000 clones, roughly 84% being singletons. The clonotype originates from an elderly woman with active or convalescent COVID-19. The V call is TRBV7-9, the J call TRBJ1-4; maybe TRBD1 (5 bases). Sequenced input: peripheral blood. Here the CDR3 reads CASSLGTPGDNEKLFF. The CDR3 bases are TGTGCCAGCAGCTTGGGGACCCCGGGAGATAATGAAAAACTGTTTTTT.